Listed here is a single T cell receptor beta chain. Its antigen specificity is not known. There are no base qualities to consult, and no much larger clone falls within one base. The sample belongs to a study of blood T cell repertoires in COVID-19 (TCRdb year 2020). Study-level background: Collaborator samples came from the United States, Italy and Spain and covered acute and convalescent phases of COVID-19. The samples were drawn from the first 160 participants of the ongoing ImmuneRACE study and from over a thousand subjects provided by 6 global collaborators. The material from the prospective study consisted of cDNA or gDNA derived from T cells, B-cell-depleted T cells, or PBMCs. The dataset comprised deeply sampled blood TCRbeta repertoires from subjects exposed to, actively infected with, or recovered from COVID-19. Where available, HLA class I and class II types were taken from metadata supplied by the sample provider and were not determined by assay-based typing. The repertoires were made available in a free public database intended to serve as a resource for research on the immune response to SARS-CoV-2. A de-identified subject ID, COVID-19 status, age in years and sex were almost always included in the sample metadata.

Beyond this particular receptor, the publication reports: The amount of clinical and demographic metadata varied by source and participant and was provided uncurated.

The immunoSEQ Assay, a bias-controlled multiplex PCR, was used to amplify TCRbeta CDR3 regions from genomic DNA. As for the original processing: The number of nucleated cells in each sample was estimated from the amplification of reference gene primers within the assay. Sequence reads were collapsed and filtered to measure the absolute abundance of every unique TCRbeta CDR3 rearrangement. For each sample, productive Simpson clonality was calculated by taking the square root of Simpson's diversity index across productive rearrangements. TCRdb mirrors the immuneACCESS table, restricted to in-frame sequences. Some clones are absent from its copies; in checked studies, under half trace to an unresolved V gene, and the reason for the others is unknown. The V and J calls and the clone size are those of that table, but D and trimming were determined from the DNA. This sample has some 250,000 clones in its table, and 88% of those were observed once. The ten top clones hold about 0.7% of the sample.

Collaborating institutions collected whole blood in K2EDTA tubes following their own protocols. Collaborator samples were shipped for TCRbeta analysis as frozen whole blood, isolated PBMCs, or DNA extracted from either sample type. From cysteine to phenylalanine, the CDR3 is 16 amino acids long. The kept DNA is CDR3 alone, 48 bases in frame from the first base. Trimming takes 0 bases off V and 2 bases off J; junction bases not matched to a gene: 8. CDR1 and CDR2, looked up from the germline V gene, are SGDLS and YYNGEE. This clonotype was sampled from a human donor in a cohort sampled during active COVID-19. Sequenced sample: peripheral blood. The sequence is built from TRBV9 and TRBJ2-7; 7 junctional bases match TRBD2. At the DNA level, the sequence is TGTGCCAGCAGCGTAGCACTAGGCGGGAGCGCCTACGAGCAGTACTTC. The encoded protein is CASSVALGGSAYEQYF.